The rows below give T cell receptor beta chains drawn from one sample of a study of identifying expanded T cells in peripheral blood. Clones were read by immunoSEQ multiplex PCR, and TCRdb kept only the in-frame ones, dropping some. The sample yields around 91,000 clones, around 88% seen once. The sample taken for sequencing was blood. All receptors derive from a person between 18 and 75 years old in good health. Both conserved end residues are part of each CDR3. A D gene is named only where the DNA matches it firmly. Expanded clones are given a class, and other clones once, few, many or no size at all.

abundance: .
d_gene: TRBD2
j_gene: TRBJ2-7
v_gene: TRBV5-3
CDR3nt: TGTGCCAGAAGCTTACGGCTAGCGGGAGGGGCCTACGAGCAGTACTTC
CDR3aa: CARSLRLAGGAYEQYF

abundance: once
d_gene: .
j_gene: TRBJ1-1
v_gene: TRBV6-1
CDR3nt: TGTGCCAGCAGTGAACGACGCGGAGCTGGCACTGAAGCTTTCTTT
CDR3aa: CASSERRGAGTEAFF

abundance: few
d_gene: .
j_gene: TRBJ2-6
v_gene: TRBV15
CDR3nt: TGTGCCACCAGCTGGACAGTTGACTCTGGGGCCAACGTCCTGACTTTC
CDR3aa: CATSWTVDSGANVLTF

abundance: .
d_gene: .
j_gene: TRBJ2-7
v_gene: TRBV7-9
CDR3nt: TGTGCCAGCAGCTTAGCGCCGGATCTTCGGGACGAGCAGTACTTC
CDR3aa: CASSLAPDLRDEQYF

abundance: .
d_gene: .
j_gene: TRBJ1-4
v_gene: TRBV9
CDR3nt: TGTGCCAGCAGCGCGAGCGGGGACGGGTATAATGAAAAACTGTTTTTT
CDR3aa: CASSASGDGYNEKLFF

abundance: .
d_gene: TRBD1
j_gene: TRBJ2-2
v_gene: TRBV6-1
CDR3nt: TGTGCCAGCAGTGATCAGGGGACAGAGAACACCGGGGAGCTGTTTTTT
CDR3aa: CASSDQGTENTGELFF

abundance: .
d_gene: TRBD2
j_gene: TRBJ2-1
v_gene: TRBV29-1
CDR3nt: TGCAGCCATATGGGAGCGGGGTACAATGAGCAGTTCTTC
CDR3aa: CSHMGAGYNEQFF

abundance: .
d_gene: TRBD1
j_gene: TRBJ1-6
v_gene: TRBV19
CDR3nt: TGTGCCAGTAGTGCCGGGACAGGGTTTGCTTCACCCCTCCACTTT
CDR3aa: CASSAGTGFASPLHF

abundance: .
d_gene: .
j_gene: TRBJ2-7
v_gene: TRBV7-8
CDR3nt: TGTGCCAGCAGCTCCGCCGGCACTACTACCTACGAGCAGTACTTC
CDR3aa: CASSSAGTTTYEQYF

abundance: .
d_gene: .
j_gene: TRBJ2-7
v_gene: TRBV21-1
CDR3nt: TGTGCCAGCAGCAATGAAGGGGACAGGGCCCCTAGTTACGAGCAGTACTTC
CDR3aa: CASSNEGDRAPSYEQYF

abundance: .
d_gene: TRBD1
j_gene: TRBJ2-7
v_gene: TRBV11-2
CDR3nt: TGTGCCAGCAGCGGAACGACAGGGGGCACCTACGAGCAGTACTTC
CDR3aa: CASSGTTGGTYEQYF

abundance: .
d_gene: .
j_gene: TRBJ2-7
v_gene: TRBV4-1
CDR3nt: TGCGCCAGCAGCCAAGATAGTTTTAACAGTTACTACGAGCAGTACTTC
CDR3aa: CASSQDSFNSYYEQYF

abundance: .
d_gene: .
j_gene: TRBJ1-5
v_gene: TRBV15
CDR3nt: TGTGCCACCTCCTCAGGGTCTAGTCAGCCCCAGCATTTT
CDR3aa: CATSSGSSQPQHF

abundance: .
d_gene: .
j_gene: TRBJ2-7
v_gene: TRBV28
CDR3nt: TGTGCCAGCAGGGGTGGGGGTTACTCCTACGAGCAGTACTTC
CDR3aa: CASRGGGYSYEQYF

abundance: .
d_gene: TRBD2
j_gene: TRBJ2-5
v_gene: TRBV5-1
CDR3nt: TGCGCCAGCAGCTTGGGGGCTAGCGGGATTCAAGAGACCCAGTACTTC
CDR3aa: CASSLGASGIQETQYF

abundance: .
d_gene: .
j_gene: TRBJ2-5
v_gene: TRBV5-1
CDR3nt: TGCGCCAGCAGCTACCCCACTGAAAAGACCCAGTACTTC
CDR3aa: CASSYPTEKTQYF

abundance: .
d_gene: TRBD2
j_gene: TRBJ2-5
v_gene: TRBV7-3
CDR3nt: TGTGCCAGCAGCTTGGGGACTAGCGGGAGAGAAACCCAGTACTTC
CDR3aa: CASSLGTSGRETQYF

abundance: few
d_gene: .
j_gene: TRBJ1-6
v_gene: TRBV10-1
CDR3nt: TGCGCCAGCAGTGCGGACGGGGGGACCCTCCACTTT
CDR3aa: CASSADGGTLHF

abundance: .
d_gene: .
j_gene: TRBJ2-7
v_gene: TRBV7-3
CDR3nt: TGTGCCAGCAGCTTAGAGGGCGCCGGGAGCTACGAGCAGTACTTC
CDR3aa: CASSLEGAGSYEQYF

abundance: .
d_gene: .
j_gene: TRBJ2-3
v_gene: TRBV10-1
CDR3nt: TGCGCCAGCAGTGAGTCGAAGGCAATCCCAGTGGATACGCAGTATTTT
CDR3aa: CASSESKAIPVDTQYF

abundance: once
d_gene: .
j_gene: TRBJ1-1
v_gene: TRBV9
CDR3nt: TGTGCCAGCTCCCCTTATACGGGGACTGAAGCTTTCTTT
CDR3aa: CASSPYTGTEAFF

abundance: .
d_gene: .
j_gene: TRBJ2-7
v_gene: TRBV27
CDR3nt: TGTGCCAGCAGTTTGGGTTTGGGGCAGGCCTACGAGCAGTACTTC
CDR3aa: CASSLGLGQAYEQYF

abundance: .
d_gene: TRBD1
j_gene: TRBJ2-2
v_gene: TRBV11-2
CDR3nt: TGTGCCAGCAGCTTAGGACGACAGGGTCAGGGGGAGCTGTTTTTT
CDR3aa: CASSLGRQGQGELFF

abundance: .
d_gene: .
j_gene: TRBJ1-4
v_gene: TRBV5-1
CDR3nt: TGCGCCAGCAGCTTGCAGGCAAATGAAAAACTGTTTTTT
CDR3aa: CASSLQANEKLFF

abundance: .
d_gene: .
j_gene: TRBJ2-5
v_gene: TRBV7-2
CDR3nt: TGTGCCAGCAGCGCCTCGAACGTCCAAGAGACCCAGTACTTC
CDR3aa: CASSASNVQETQYF

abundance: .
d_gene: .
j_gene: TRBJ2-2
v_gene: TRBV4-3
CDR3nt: TGCGCCAGCAGCCAAGTCGCTAGCAGGAGGATTCTTTCGGGCACCGGGGAGCTGTTTTTT
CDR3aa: CASSQVASRRILSGTGELFF

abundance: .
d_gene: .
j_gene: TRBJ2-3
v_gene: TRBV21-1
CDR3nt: TGTGCCAGCAGCTCCCCGGATAACACAGATACGCAGTATTTT
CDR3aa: CASSSPDNTDTQYF

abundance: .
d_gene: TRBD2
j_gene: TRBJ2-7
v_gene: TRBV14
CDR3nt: TGTGCCAGCAGCCTTAGCGGGAGGGCCTACGAGCAGTACTTC
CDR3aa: CASSLSGRAYEQYF

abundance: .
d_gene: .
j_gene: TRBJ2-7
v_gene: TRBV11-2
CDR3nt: TGTGCCAGCAGCCTTTCGGGGGACGAGCAGTACTTC
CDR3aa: CASSLSGDEQYF

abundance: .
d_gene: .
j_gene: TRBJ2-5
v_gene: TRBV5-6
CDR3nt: TGTGCCAGCAGCTCTAATTTACAGGAATCCCAAGAGACCCAGTACTTC
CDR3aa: CASSSNLQESQETQYF

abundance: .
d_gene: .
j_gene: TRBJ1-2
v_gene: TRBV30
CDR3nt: TGTGCCTGGAGTTTGTCTCTCAACTATGGCTACACCTTC
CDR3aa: CAWSLSLNYGYTF

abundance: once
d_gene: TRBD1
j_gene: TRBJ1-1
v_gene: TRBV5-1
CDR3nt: TGCGCCAGCAGCCCCTTGACAGGGGAAGGATGGGAAGCTTTCTTT
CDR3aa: CASSPLTGEGWEAFF

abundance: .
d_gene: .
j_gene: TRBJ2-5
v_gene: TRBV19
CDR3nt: TGTGCCAGTAGTATGGGAGGGGGGGCAAGAGAGACCCAGTACTTC
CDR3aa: CASSMGGGARETQYF

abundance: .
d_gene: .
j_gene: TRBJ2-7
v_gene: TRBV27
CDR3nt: TGTGCCAGCAGGTGGAGGAGCTCCTACGAGCAGTACTTC
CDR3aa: CASRWRSSYEQYF

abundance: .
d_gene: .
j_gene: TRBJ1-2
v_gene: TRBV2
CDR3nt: TGTGCCAGCAGAGACCGGGACACCTCAGCTAACTATGGCTACACCTTC
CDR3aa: CASRDRDTSANYGYTF

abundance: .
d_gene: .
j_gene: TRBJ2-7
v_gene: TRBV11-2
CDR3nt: TGTGCCAGCAGCTTAGTTAGGGCGAGCGAGCAGTACTTC
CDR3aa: CASSLVRASEQYF

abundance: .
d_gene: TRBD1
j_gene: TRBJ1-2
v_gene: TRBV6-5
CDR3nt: TGTGCCAGCAGTTACGACAGGGGGCGTTCGGATGGCTACACCTTC
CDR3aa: CASSYDRGRSDGYTF

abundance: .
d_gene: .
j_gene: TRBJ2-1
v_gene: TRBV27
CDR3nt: TGTGCCAGCAGTTTACAAGGGTACAATGAGCAGTTCTTC
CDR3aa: CASSLQGYNEQFF

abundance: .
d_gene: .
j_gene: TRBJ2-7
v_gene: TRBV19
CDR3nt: TGTGCCAGTAGTATGGCAGGGATGAACGAGCAGTACTTC
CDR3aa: CASSMAGMNEQYF

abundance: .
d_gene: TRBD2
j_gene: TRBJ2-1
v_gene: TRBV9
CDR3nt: TGTGCCAGCAGCGCTAGAGCGGGAGGGTCCAATGAGCAGTTCTTC
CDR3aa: CASSARAGGSNEQFF

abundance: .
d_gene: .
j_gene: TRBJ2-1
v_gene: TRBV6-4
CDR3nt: TGTGCCAGCAGTGAGGGGGCGCGGAATGAGCAGTTCTTC
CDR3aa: CASSEGARNEQFF

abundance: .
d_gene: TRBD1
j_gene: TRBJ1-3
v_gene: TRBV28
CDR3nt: TGTGCCAGCACCCAGCCGGGACAGGTCTTTTCTGGAAACACCATATATTTT
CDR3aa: CASTQPGQVFSGNTIYF

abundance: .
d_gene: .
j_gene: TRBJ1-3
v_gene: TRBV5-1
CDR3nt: TGCGCCAGCAGCTGGACCACGGGGGGAACAGGAAACACCATATATTTT
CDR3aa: CASSWTTGGTGNTIYF

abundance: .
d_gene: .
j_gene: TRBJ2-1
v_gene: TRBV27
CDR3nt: TGTGCCAGCAGTTTATCGAGGGCCAACAATGAGCAGTTCTTC
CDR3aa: CASSLSRANNEQFF

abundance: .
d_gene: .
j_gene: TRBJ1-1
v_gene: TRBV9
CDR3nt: TGTGCCAGCAGCGAGGGTGCGCAACCCGCGATGAACACTGAAGCTTTCTTT
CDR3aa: CASSEGAQPAMNTEAFF

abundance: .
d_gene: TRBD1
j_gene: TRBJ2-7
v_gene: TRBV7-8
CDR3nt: TGTGCCAGCAGCTTAGCCAGGGGGCCCTACGAGCAGTACTTC
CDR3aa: CASSLARGPYEQYF

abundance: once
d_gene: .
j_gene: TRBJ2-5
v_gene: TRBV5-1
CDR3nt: TGCGCCAGCAGCCCACCAGTGAGAAGGAGGTTTTACGCCCAGTACTTC
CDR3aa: CASSPPVRRRFYAQYF

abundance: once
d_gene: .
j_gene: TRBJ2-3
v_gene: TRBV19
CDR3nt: TGTGCCAGTAGTATGCCGGGGTCTAGAACAGATACGCAGTATTTT
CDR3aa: CASSMPGSRTDTQYF

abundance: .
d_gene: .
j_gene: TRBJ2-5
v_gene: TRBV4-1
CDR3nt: TGCGCCAGCAGCCGCCACGGAAAAGAGACCCAATACTTC
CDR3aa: CASSRHGKETQYF

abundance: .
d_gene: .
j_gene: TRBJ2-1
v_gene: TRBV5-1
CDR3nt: TGCGCCAGCAGCCCGGGGGATGAGCAGTTCTTC
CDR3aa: CASSPGDEQFF

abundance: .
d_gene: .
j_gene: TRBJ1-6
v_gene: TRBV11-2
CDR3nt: TGTGCCAGCAGCCCACCGGGCTCCTATAATTCACCCCTCCACTTT
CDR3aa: CASSPPGSYNSPLHF

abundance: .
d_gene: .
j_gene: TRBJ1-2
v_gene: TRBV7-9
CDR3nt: TGTGCCAGCAGCTCCGGACAGTCAGCATTTTATGGCTACACCTTC
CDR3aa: CASSSGQSAFYGYTF

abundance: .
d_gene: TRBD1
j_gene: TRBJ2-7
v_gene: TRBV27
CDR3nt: TGTGCCAGCAGTTCACGGACAGGGGCGACCACCTACGAGCAGTACTTC
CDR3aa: CASSSRTGATTYEQYF